This T cell receptor (beta chain) was obtained from a study of T cells in Graves' hyperthyroidism and ophthalmopathy. Study-level background: The blood sample was taken at first diagnosis, before treatment began. Study observations and caveats: The model forecast ophthalmopathy, anticipating it by a median around 6.5 months before onset. Most thyroid clonotypes with frequency above 0.001 were detected in blood.

This clonotype came up many times. The antigen is not known. CDR1 PRHDT and CDR2 FYEKMQ come from the germline V gene (reference sequence). The CDR3 spans 15 residues. Trimming took 5 bases from V and 2 from J, leaving 12 bases between them. Template material for amplifying TCR beta CDR3 regions consisted of RNA transcripts. The primer set for the first-round RT-PCR of the TCR CDR3 was HTBI. Each CDR3 protein gets one entry after TCRdb re-called the multiplex PCR reads with MiXCR. Of a few hundred thousand distinct CDR3 sequences detected, approximately 16% appear once; the ten largest clones hold roughly 3.3%. It was 8 to 10 ml of fresh peripheral blood that supplied the PBMCs.

The J gene is TRBJ2-2, the V gene TRBV13; the D gene is possibly TRBD1 (5 bases). Sequencing used blood. This sequence originates from a woman aged 35 to 49 with Graves' ophthalmopathy. This chain's CDR3 is CASSEGHTNTGELFF. CDR3 in DNA: TGTGCCAGCAGCGAAGGACACACTAACACCGGGGAGCTGTTTTTT.